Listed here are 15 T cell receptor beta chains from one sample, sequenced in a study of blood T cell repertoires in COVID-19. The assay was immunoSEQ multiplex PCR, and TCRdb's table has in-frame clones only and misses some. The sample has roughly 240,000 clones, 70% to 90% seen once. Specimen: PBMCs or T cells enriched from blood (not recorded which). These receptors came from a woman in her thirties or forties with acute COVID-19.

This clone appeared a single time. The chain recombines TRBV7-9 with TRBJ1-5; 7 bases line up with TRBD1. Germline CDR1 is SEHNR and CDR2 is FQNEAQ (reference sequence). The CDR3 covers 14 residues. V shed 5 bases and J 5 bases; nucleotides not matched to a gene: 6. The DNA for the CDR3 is TGTGCCAGCAGCCCCAGGGGGAAAGATCAGCCCCAGCATTTT. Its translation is CASSPRGKDQPQHF.

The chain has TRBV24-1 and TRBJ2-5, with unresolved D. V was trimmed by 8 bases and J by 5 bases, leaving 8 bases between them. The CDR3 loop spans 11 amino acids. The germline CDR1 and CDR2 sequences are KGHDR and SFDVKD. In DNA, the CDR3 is TGTGCCACCACTATTTGGGAGACCCAGTACTTC. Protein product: CATTIWETQYF.

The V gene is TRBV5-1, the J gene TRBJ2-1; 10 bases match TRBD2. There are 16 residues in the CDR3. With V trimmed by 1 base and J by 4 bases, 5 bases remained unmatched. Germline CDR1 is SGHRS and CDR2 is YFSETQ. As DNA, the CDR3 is TGCGCCAGCAGCTTGTTTAGCGGGGGGCCTTACAATGAGCAGTTCTTC. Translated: CASSLFSGGPYNEQFF.

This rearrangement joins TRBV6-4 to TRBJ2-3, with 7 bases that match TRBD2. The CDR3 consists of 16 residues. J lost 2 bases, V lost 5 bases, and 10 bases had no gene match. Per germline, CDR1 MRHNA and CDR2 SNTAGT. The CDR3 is CASSPVSGALTDTQYF. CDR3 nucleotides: TGTGCCAGCAGTCCCGTAAGCGGGGCCCTCACAGATACGCAGTATTTT.

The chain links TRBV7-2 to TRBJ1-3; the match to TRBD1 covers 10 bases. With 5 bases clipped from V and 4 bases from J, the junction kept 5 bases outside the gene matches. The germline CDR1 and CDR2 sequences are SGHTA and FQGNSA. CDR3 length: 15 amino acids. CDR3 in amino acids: CASSPGQGVGNTIYF. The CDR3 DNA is TGTGCCAGCAGCCCAGGACAGGGGGTAGGAAACACCATATATTTT.

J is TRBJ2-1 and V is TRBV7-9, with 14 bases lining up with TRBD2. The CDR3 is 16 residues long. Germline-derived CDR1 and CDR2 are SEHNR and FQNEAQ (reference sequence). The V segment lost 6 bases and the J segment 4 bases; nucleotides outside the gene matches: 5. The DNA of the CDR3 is TGTGCCAGCAGTCGACTAGCGGGAGGGCCGTACAATGAGCAGTTCTTC. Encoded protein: CASSRLAGGPYNEQFF.

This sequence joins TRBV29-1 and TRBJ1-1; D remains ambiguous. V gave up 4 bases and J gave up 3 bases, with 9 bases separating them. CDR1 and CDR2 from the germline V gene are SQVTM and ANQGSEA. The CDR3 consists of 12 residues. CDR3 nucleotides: TGCAGCGTTGGAGGGCTCGACACTGAAGCTTTCTTT. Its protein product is CSVGGLDTEAFF.

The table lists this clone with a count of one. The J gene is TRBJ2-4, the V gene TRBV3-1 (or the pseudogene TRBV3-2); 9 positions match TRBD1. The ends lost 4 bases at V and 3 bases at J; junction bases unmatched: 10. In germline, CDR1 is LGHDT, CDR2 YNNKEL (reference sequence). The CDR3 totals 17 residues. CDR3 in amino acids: CASSLLGQGVDKNIQYF. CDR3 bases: TGTGCCAGCAGCCTATTGGGACAGGGAGTGGACAAAAACATTCAGTACTTC.

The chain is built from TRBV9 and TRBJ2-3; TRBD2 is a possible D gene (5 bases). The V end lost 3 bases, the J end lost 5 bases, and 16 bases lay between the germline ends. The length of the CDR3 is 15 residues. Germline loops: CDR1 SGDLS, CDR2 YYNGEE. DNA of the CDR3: TGTGCCAGCAGCGAAGAGGGCCATCCTTTAGATACGCAGTATTTT. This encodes CASSEEGHPLDTQYF.

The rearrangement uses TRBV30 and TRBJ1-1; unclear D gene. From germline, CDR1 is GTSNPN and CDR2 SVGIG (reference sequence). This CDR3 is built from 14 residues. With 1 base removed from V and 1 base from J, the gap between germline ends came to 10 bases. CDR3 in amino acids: CAWSGLRRNTEAFF. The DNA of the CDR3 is TGTGCCTGGAGTGGTCTAAGGAGGAACACTGAAGCTTTCTTT.

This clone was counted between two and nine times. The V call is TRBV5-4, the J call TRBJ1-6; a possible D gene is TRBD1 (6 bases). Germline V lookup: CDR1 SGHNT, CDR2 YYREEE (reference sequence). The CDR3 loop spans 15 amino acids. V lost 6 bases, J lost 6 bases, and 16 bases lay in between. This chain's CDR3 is CASTQGLSINSPLHF. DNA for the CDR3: TGTGCCAGCACTCAGGGGTTGTCGATTAATTCACCCCTCCACTTT.

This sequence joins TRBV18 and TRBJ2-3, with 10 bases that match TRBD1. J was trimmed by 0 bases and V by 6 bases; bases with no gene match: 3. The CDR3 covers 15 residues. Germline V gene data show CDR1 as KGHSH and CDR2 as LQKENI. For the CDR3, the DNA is TGTGCCAGCTCTCGGGACAGGGGAAGCACAGATACGCAGTATTTT. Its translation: CASSRDRGSTDTQYF. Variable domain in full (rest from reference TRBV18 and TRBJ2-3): NAGVMQNPRHLVRRRGQEARLRCSPMKGHSHVYWYRQLPEEGLKFMVYLQKENIIDESGMPKERFSAEFPKEGPSILRIQQVVRGDSAAYFCASSRDRGSTDTQYFGPGTRLTVL.

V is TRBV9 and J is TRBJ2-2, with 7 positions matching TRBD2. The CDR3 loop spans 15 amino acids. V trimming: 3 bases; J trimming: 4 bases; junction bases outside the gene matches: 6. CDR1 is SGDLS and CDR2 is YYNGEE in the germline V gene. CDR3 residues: CASSEGLQPTGELFF. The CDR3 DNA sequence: TGTGCCAGCAGCGAGGGACTACAGCCCACCGGGGAGCTGTTTTTT.

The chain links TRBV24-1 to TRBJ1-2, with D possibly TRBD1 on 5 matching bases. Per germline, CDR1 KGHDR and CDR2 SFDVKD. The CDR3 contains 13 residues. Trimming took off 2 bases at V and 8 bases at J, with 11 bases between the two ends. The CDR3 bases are TGTGCCACCAGTGATTCAGGGAACGGCGGCTACACCTTC. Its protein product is CATSDSGNGGYTF.

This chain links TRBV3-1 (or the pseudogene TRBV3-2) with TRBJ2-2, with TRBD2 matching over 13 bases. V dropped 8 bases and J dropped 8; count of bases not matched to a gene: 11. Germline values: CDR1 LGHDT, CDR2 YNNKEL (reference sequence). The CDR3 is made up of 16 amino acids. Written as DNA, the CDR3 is TGTGCCAGCCACGGTATTGGGACTAGCGGGATAGGGGAGCTGTTTTTT. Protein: CASHGIGTSGIGELFF.